In this sample, the clone carrying this T cell receptor (beta chain) turned up a few times. Its target is unknown. 60 Vbeta and 13 Jbeta primers were used in PCR. Assay used: immunoSEQ multiplex PCR; TCRdb lists only in-frame clones, some missing. Seen here are roughly 77,000 clones, around 10% observed once, and the top ten hold around 25%. Germline assignment: CDR1 DFQATT and CDR2 SNEGSKA (reference sequence). The V end lost 7 bases, the J end lost 5 bases, and 8 bases lay between the germline ends. The CDR3 extends over 10 amino acids. These data originate in a study of cytomegalovirus exposure and HLA in healthy donors. Overall study: From donors who were HLA-typed, an early data release held 70 million to 90 million unique TCRs.

Notes on the study in general: The only immune exposure information that was available was CMV serostatus. The study listed 164 cytomegalovirus-associated TCR beta chains. Certain indistinguishable V segments, among them TRBV6-2 and TRBV6-3, were excluded.

The sequencing sample was made of PBMCs. The genes are TRBV20-1 and TRBJ1-1; D ambiguous. The receptor comes from a man in his 60s in good health and CMV-seropositive. For the CDR3, the DNA is TGCAGTGGTCAGAGGACTGAAGCTTTCTTT. Its translation: CSGQRTEAFF.